Listed below are T cell receptor beta chains from one sample, sequenced in a study of response to subunit inactivated influenza vaccine. TCRdb reanalysed the RT-PCR reads using MiXCR and keeps one entry per CDR3 protein. The profile shows about half a million distinct CDR3 sequences, 25% of them singletons. The specimen was CD4+ T cells sorted from PBMCs, collected about 5 days after vaccination. These TCRs come from a man over 45 who received an inactivated influenza vaccine. The CDR3 runs from the conserved cysteine through the conserved F or W. The order of the fields is D gene, J gene, clone size, V gene, CDR3 DNA, CDR3 protein. D genes are given only for firm matches. A row's size may be missing; if present it is once, few, many or a size class.

>TRBD1|TRBJ2-5|few|TRBV20-1
TGCAGTGCTAGGGGGGGGACAGGGACGCAAGAGACCCAGTACTTC
CSARGGTGTQETQYF
>NA|TRBJ2-7|NA|TRBV7-2
TGTGCCAGCAGCTTAGCGCGCGTCGAGCAGTACTTC
CASSLARVEQYF
>NA|TRBJ2-1|few|TRBV7-2
TGTGCCAGCAGCTCCGTTCTAGAGCAGTTCTTC
CASSSVLEQFF
>NA|TRBJ1-2|NA|TRBV5-8
TGTGCCAGCCATGGGAGGGGCAGGTCCAACCATGGCTACACCTTC
CASHGRGRSNHGYTF
>NA|TRBJ2-1|NA|TRBV5-1
TGCGCCAGCTCGGGGGGCGGGGATTCCTACAATGAGCAGTTCTTC
CASSGGGDSYNEQFF
>NA|TRBJ1-1|NA|TRBV12-3/TRBV12-4
TGTGCCAGCACTAAGGGGTACACTGAAGCTTTCTTT
CASTKGYTEAFF
>NA|TRBJ2-5|many|TRBV11-2
TGTGCCAGCAGCTTAGCGGGGGCAGAGACCCAGTACTTC
CASSLAGAETQYF
>TRBD1|TRBJ1-1|NA|TRBV11-1
TGTGCCAGCAGCTTACACAGGGGCACTGAAGCTTTCTTT
CASSLHRGTEAFF
>TRBD2|TRBJ2-3|few|TRBV2
TGTGCCAGCGAAAAGGAGGGACTAGCGGGAAACACAGATACGCAGTATTTT
CASEKEGLAGNTDTQYF
>TRBD1|TRBJ2-2|few|TRBV7-2
TGTGCCAGCAGCCCCTGGACAGGGAACGGGGAGCTGTTTTTT
CASSPWTGNGELFF